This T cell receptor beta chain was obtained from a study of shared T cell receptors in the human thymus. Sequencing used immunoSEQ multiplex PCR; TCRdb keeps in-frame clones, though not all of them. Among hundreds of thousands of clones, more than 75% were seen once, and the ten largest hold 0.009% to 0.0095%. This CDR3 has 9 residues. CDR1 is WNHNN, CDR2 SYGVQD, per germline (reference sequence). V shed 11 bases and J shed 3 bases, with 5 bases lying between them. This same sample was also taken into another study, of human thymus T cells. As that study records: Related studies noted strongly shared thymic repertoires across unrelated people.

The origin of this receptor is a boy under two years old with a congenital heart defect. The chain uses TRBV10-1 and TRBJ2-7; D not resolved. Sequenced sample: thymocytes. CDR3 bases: TGCGCCCGACACTACGAGCAGTACTTC. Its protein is CARHYEQYF.